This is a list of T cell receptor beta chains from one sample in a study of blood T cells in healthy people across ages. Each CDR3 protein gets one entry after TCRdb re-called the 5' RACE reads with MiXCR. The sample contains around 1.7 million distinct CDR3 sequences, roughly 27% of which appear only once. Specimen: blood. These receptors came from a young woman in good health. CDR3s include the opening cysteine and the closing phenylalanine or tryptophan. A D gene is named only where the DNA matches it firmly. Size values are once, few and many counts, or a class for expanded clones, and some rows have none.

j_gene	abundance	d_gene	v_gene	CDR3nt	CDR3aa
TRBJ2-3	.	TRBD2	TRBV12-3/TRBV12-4	TGTGCCAGCAGTTTATTCAGCGGGAGGCTTAGCACAGATACGCAGTATTTT	CASSLFSGRLSTDTQYF
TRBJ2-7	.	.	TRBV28	TGTGCCAGCAGCCCCGTTGAACAGGGAACCTACGAGCAGTACTTC	CASSPVEQGTYEQYF
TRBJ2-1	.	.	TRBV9	TGTGCCAGCAGCGTAGCATTAGGCCTTAACAACCACAATGAGCAGTTCTTC	CASSVALGLNNHNEQFF
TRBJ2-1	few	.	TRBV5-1	TGCGCCAGCGGCCAGGCTCAGAATGAGCAGTTCTTC	CASGQAQNEQFF
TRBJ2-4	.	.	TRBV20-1	TGCAGTGCTAGCGTCCCTCCAGGGTTAAATGAGCAGTACTTC	CSASVPPGLNEQYF
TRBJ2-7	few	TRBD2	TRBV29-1	TGCAGCATAGGACTAGCGGGTCTTTACGAGCAGTACTTC	CSIGLAGLYEQYF
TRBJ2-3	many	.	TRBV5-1	TGTGCCAGCAGTTCGGAGGGAGATACGCAGTATTTT	CASSSEGDTQYF
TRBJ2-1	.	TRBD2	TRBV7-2	TGTGCCAGCAGCTTAGCGGCTAGCGGGAGGGCCGACGTTAATGAGCAGTTCTTC	CASSLAASGRADVNEQFF
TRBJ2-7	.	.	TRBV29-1	TGCAGCCTCCTTGAAGGGGGGTCCTACGAGCAGTACTTC	CSLLEGGSYEQYF
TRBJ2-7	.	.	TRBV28	TGTGCCAGCAGTTTAGCTGCCCCAGTCGAGCAGTACTTC	CASSLAAPVEQYF
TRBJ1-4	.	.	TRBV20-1	TGCAGTGCCAAAGGAGGGGACGGCGCAACTAATGAAAAACTGTTTTTT	CSAKGGDGATNEKLFF
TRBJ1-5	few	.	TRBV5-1	TGCGCCAGCAGTCCCGGACAGAGTGAAAATCAGCCCCAGCATTTT	CASSPGQSENQPQHF
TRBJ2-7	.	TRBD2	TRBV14	TGTGCCAGCAGCCAAGGCGGGAGGGTCTTTGACGAGCAGTACTTC	CASSQGGRVFDEQYF
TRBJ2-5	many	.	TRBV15	TGTGCCACCAGCAGAGATATAAGTCCAGAGACCCAGTACTTC	CATSRDISPETQYF
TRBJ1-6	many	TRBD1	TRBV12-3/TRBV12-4	TGTGCCAGCAGCCCGACAGGGGTTTCACCCCTCCACTTT	CASSPTGVSPLHF
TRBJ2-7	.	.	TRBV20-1	TGCAGTGCTAGAGCGGAGGTCCAAGAGGCCCAGTACTTC	CSARAEVQEAQYF
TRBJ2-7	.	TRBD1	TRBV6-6	TGTGCCAGCAAGGACAGGGGAGGGGTGGGAAACCACGAGCAGTACTTC	CASKDRGGVGNHEQYF
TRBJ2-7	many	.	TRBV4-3	TGCGCCAGCAGCCCCTCAGTTACGGGCTACGAGCAGTACTTC	CASSPSVTGYEQYF
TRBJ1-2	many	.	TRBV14	TGTGCCAGCAGCCAGGGACGGTATGGCTACACCTTC	CASSQGRYGYTF
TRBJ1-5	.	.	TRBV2	TGTGCCAGCAGTGATCTGATGGATCAGCCCCAGCATTTT	CASSDLMDQPQHF
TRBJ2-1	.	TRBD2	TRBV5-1	TGCGCCAGCAGCTTACTAGCGGGGGGGAGCGGATACTACAATGAGCAGTTCTTC	CASSLLAGGSGYYNEQFF
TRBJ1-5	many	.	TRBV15	TGTGCCACCAGCAGAGGCCCCGATCAGCCCCAGCATTTT	CATSRGPDQPQHF
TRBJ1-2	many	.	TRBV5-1	TGCGCCAGCAGCTTGGGTCTGGTCCGCGCGGCTGGCTACACCTTC	CASSLGLVRAAGYTF
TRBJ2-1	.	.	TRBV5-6	TGTGCCAGCAGCTTGGTCGGGGGTGTTTCCTCCTACAATGAGCGGTTCTTC	CASSLVGGVSSYNERFF
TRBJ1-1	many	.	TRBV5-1	TGTGCCAGCAGTCTCACAGGGTCTGAAGCTTTCTTT	CASSLTGSEAFF
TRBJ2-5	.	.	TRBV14	TGTGCCAGCAGCCAAGCCCCCGGGGGCTGGGGAGAGACCCAGTACTTC	CASSQAPGGWGETQYF
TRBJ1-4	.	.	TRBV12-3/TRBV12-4	TGTGCCAGCAGTTTTGGGGGGGCGGAAAAACTGTTTTTT	CASSFGGAEKLFF
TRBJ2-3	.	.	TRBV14	TGTGCCAGCAGCCAGGAAACTAGGTCCACTGGAGGTTTTCAAGGCTGGTATTTT	CASSQETRSTGGFQGWYF
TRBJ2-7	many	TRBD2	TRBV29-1	TGCAGCGTTCCCTCCAGAACTAGCGGGAGTGACGAGCAGTACTTC	CSVPSRTSGSDEQYF
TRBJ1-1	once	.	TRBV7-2	TGTGCCAGCAGCTATCGCACACTGGGTTACGGGAACACTGAAGCTTTCTTT	CASSYRTLGYGNTEAFF
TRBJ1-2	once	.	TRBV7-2	TGTGCCAGCGTGTCACAAACCCCCTATGGCTACACCTTC	CASVSQTPYGYTF
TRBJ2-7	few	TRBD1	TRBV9	TGTGCCGGCAGCGTAGAGGGGGCAGCCTACGAGCAGTACTTC	CAGSVEGAAYEQYF
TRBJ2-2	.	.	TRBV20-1	TGCAGTGCTAGAGCTAGCTTAACCACCGGGGAACTGTTTTTT	CSARASLTTGELFF
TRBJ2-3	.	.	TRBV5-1	TGCGCCAGCAGCCCCACCGTGCCAGATACGCAGTATTTT	CASSPTVPDTQYF
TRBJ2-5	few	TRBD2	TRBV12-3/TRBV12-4	TGTGCCAGCAGTTCATATAGCGGGGAGACCCAGTACTTC	CASSSYSGETQYF
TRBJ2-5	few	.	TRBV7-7	TGTGCCAGCAGTACAGGGATCATGGAGACCCAGTACTTC	CASSTGIMETQYF
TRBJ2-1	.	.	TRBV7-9	TGTGCCAGCAGCTTAGGGAGGGCCCCCTACAATGAGCAGTTCTTC	CASSLGRAPYNEQFF
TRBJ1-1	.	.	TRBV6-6	TGTGCCAGCAGTTCTTTAAATGTGGACACTGAAGCTTTCTTT	CASSSLNVDTEAFF
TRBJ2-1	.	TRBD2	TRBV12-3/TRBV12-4	TGTGCCAGCAGCCCCCCCAAAGGACTAGACCGGGATGAGCAGTTCTTC	CASSPPKGLDRDEQFF
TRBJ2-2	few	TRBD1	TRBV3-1	TGTGCCAGCAGCCGGAAACAGGGGGCCGGCACCGGGGAGCTGTTTTTT	CASSRKQGAGTGELFF
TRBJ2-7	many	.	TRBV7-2	TGCGCCAGCAGCTTGGTGCAGGGTAACCTGTACGAGCAGTACTTC	CASSLVQGNLYEQYF
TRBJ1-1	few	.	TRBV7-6	TGTGCCAGCAGCTTAGTCAGGGGAGGGGACACTGAAGCTTTCTTT	CASSLVRGGDTEAFF
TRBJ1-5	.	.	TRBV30	TGTGCCTGGAGTTCAGTTGAAGGGACCACCCAGCATTTT	CAWSSVEGTTQHF
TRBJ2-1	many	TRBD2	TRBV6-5	TGTGCCAGCAGTTATCGGGCGGGGGGAGCGGGGAACAATGAGCAGTTCTTC	CASSYRAGGAGNNEQFF
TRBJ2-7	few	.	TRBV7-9	TGTGCCACCGGGACCGCTTACGAGCAGTACTTC	CATGTAYEQYF
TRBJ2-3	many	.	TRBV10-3	TGTGCCATCAGTGAATTCGGGCACGCAGATACGCAGTATTTT	CAISEFGHADTQYF
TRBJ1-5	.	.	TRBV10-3	TGTGCCATCAGCGCTGGGCCTAATCAGCCCCAGCATTTT	CAISAGPNQPQHF